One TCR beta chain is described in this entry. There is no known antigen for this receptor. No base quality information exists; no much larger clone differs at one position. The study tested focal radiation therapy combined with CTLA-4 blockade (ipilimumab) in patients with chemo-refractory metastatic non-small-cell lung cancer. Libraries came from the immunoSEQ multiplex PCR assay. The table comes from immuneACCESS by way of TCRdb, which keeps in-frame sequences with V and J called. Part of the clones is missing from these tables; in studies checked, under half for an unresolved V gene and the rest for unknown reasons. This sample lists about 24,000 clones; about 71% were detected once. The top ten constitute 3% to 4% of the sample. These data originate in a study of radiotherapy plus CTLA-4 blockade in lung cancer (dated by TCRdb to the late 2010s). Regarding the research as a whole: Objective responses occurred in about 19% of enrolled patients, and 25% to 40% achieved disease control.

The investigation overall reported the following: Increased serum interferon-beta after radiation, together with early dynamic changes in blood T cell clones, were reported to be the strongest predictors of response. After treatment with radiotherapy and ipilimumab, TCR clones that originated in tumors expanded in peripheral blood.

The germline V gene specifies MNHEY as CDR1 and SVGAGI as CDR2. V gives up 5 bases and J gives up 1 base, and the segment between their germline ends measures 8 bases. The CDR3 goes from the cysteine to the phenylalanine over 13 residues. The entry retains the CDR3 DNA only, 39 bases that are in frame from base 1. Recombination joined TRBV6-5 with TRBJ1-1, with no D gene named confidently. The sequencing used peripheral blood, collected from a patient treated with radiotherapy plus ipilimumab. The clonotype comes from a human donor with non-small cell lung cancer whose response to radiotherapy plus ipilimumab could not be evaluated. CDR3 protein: CASSETGNTEAFF. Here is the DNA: TGTGCCAGCAGTGAAACGGGGAACACTGAAGCTTTCTTT.